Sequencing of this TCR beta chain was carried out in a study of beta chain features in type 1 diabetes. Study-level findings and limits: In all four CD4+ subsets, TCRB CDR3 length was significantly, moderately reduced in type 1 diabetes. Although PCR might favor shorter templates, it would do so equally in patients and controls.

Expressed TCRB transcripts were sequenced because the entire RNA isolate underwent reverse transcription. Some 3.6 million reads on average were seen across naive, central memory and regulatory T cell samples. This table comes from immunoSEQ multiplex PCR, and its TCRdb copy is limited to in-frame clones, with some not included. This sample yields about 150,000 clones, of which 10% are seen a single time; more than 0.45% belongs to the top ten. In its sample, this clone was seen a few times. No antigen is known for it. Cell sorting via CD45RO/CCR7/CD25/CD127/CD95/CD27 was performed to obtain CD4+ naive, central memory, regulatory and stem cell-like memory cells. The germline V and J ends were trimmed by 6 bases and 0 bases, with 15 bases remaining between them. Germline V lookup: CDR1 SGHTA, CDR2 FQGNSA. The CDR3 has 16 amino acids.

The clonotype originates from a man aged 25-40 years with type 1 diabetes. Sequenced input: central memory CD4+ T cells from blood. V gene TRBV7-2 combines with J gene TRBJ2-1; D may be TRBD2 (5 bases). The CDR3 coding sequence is TGTGCCAGCAGTCCCCAGCGGCGAAGCTCCTACAATGAGCAGTTCTTC. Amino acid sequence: CASSPQRRSSYNEQFF.